This TCR beta chain is drawn from a study of shared clonotypes between healthy human individuals. The wider study: Donors consisted of a couple of women and three men between 18 and 49.

CDR1 MNHEY and CDR2 SMNVEV come from the germline V gene (reference sequence). J was trimmed by 4 bases and V by 3 bases; bases with no gene match: 3. The CDR3 extends over 14 amino acids. CD45RO negativity and positive selection for CCR7 defined naive CD8 cells, a population that excluded terminally differentiated effector memory CD45RA+ cells. Those who donated were healthy HIV-negative adults, with no recent acute infections or vaccinations reported. Study-wide points: Sequencing of the sorted subsets was shown by rarefaction to be incomplete despite large depth.

In regard to this clone: Antigen specificity is unknown.

The table came from immunoSEQ multiplex PCR; TCRdb's copy has only in-frame clones and leaves some out. The sample has hundreds of thousands of clones, approximately 96% seen once. V gene TRBV27 combines with J gene TRBJ2-1; 7 bases are a match to TRBD2. The sample consisted of naive CD8+ T cells sorted from blood. This clonotype was obtained from a woman between 25 and 40 years old in good health. The CDR3, as DNA: TGTGCCAGCAGTTTCAGCGGGGTATACAATGAGCAGTTCTTC. The encoded protein is CASSFSGVYNEQFF.